This T cell receptor beta chain was obtained from a study of OX40 agonist ivuxolimab in advanced cancers. Study-level background: Patients received the agonistic anti-OX40 (CD134) antibody ivuxolimab. Study-wide findings and caveats: The CD4+ and CD8+ T cells in the blood had expanded clonally by week 6 at 0.1 to 3.0 mg/kg. Among the lowest peripheral clonal expansion occurred in 0.1-3.0 mg/kg partial responders. Certain nonresponding patients likewise had low normalized T-cell clonal expansion.

The repertoire was sequenced with immunoSEQ multiplex PCR; TCRdb's copy has only in-frame clones and lacks some. The data show roughly 76,000 clones, with about 90% seen just once and roughly 4.5% held by the top ten. On this clone itself: Its antigen is unidentified.

Germline loops: CDR1 SGHRS, CDR2 YFSETQ. CDR3 length equals 15 residues. J lost 6 bases, V lost 0 bases, and 4 bases had no gene match. This receptor was obtained from an adult with an advanced solid tumor such as melanoma, head and neck, liver or kidney cancer. The rearrangement joins TRBV5-1 to TRBJ2-3; 10 bases are shared with TRBD2. The sequencing used CD4+ or CD8+ T cells sorted from blood, collected in a trial of the OX40 agonist ivuxolimab. The CDR3 spells CASSLEDSGGDTQYF. The CDR3 DNA reads as TGCGCCAGCAGCTTGGAAGATAGCGGGGGGGATACGCAGTATTTT.